This T cell receptor (beta chain) was sequenced in a study of regulatory T cells in long-lasting Graves disease. Study-wide results and caveats: There was favoring of TRBV28, TRBJ1-2 and TRBJ2-5 in persistent disease. Whereas approximately 980 public clonotypes were shared by new patients, persistent patients shared more, at over 2,500.

With 1 base removed from V and 0 bases from J, the gap between germline ends came to 4 bases. From germline, CDR1 is MDHEN and CDR2 SYDVKM. This CDR3 is 15 amino acids long. In building TCR beta libraries, iRepertoire HTBI primers were used together with Arm-PCR of CDR3 regions. A single record per CDR3 protein comes from TCRdb applying MiXCR to the multiplex PCR reads. The sample has more than 400,000 distinct CDR3 sequences, about a sixth seen once. Concerning this clonotype itself: The target antigen is unknown.

Time point described: newly diagnosed GD, antithyroid drugs for less than 3 months. Making the TCR library involved RNA that had been extracted from PBMCs. This sample also appeared in a second study, on T cells in Graves' hyperthyroidism and ophthalmopathy. From that paper: The HTBI set primed first-round TCR CDR3 RT-PCR. Most clonotypes expanded in the thyroid (above 0.001) were also present in blood.

This TCR was sampled from a man aged 40-49 years with Graves disease. The specimen comprised peripheral blood mononuclear cells (PBMCs), sampled at new diagnosis, from a patient treated with antithyroid drugs. The chain is built from TRBV28 and TRBJ2-6; D call uncertain. The CDR3 loop reads CASSLFASGANVLTF. The CDR3 bases are TGTGCCAGCAGTTTATTCGCCTCTGGGGCCAACGTCCTGACTTTC.